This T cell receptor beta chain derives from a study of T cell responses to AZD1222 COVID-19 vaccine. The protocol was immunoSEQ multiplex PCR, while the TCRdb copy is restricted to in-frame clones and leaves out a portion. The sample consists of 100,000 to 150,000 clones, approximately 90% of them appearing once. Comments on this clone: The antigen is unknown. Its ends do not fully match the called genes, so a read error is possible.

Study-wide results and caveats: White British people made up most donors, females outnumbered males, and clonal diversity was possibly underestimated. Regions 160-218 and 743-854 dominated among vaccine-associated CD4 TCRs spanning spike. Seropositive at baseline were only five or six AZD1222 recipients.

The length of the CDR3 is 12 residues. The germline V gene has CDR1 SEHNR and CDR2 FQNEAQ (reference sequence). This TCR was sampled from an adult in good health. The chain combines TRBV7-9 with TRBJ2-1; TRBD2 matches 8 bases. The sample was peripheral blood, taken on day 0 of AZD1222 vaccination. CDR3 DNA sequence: TGTGCCATCAGCGGGGGACGCAATGAGCAGTTCTTC. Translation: CAISGGRNEQFF.